These 32 T cell receptor beta chains came from one sample sequenced in a study of blood T cell repertoires in COVID-19. Sequenced by immunoSEQ multiplex PCR; TCRdb stores in-frame clones only, minus some. The sample has some 28,000 clones; 84% are singletons. Sequencing used peripheral blood. The receptors here all came from a man aged 65 to 79 with active COVID-19.

The chain links TRBV4-3 to TRBJ2-7, with D maybe TRBD1 (5 bases). This CDR3 spans 15 amino acids. V lost 0 bases and J lost 0, with 9 bases in between. The germline V gene encodes CDR1 LGHNA and CDR2 YSLEER. The CDR3 sequence is CASSQDWQGSYEQYF. DNA of the CDR3: TGCGCCAGCAGCCAAGATTGGCAGGGCTCCTACGAGCAGTACTTC.

The J gene is TRBJ1-3, the V gene TRBV24-1, with TRBD1 matching 9 bases. Germline-derived CDR1 and CDR2 are KGHDR and SFDVKD. The V segment lost 4 bases and the J segment 2 bases; nucleotides outside the gene matches: 5. CDR3 length: 16 amino acids. The CDR3 bases are TGTGCCACCAGTGACCCGGGACAGGGACCTGGAAACACCATATATTTT. Its translation: CATSDPGQGPGNTIYF.

This chain uses TRBV5-6 with TRBJ1-2; TRBD1 matches 8 bases. Germline values: CDR1 SGHDT, CDR2 YYEEEE. The CDR3 consists of 13 residues. Trimming at V came to 4 bases and at J to 7 bases, leaving 6 bases not matched to a gene. The CDR3 here is CASSQQGVVGYTF. In DNA form, the CDR3 reads TGTGCCAGCAGCCAACAGGGGGTGGTTGGCTACACCTTC. The variable domain in full, with the rest retrieved from reference TRBV5-6 and TRBJ1-2, is DAGVTQSPTHLIKTRGQQVTLRCSPKSGHDTVSWYQQALGQGPQFIFQYYEEEERQRGNFPDRFSGHQFPNYSSELNVNALLLGDSALYLCASSQQGVVGYTFGSGTRLTVV.

This clone was seen a single time. The chain recombines TRBV19 with TRBJ2-1; 9 bases are shared with TRBD2. Germline V CDR1 and CDR2: LNHDA, SQIVND (reference sequence). Trimming removed 2 bases from V and 7 bases from J; junction bases left unmatched: 15. The CDR3 sequence is 18 residues long. The CDR3 reads CASSIRKPSGTSFNEQFF. The CDR3 DNA is TGTGCCAGTAGTATAAGGAAACCTTCCGGGACTAGCTTTAATGAGCAGTTCTTC. Complete variable domain (other parts from reference TRBV19 and TRBJ2-1): DGGITQSPKYLFRKEGQNVTLSCEQNLNHDAMYWYRQDPGQGLRLIYYSQIVNDFQKGDIAEGYSVSREKKESFPLTVTSAQKNPTAFYLCASSIRKPSGTSFNEQFFGPGTRLTVL.

The V gene is TRBV9, the J gene TRBJ2-5, with TRBD2 matching 11 bases. This CDR3 contains 19 residues. Trimming cost V 0 bases and J 2 bases; bases outside gene matches: 12. Per the germline V gene, CDR1 is SGDLS and CDR2 is YYNGEE. CDR3 in amino acids: CASSVAGGLAGGRQETQYF. The CDR3 DNA follows: TGTGCCAGCAGCGTAGCGGGCGGGCTAGCGGGGGGTAGACAAGAGACCCAGTACTTC. Drawing the rest from reference TRBV9 and TRBJ2-5, the complete variable domain is DSGVTQTPKHLITATGQRVTLRCSPRSGDLSVYWYQQSLDQGLQFLIQYYNGEERAKGNILERFSAQQFPDLHSELNLSSLELGDSALYFCASSVAGGLAGGRQETQYFGPGTRLLVL.

The chain is built from TRBV5-4 and TRBJ1-3, with 11 bases identical to TRBD1. The ends lost 4 bases at V and 4 bases at J; junction bases unmatched: 4. Germline CDR1 SGHNT, CDR2 YYREEE (reference sequence). The length of the CDR3 is 15 residues. The CDR3 DNA follows: TGTGCCAGCAGCCCAGGACAGGGGGCGGGAAACACCATATATTTT. Translation: CASSPGQGAGNTIYF.

V usage is TRBV7-8 and J usage is TRBJ1-6; D gene uncertain. With 1 base removed from V and 10 bases from J, the gap between germline ends came to 17 bases. The germline gives CDR1 SGHVS, CDR2 FQNEAQ. The CDR3 extends over 16 amino acids. The CDR3 is CASSLDGLPSRSPLHF. The CDR3 region has the DNA TGTGCCAGCAGCTTAGATGGACTCCCCTCGAGGTCACCCCTCCACTTT.

This clone was picked up one time. The V gene is TRBV5-6, the J gene TRBJ2-5; possible D gene TRBD1, 6 bases. The CDR3 sequence is 15 residues long. The germline V and J ends were trimmed by 2 bases and 4 bases, with 15 bases remaining between them. The germline V gene encodes CDR1 SGHDT and CDR2 YYEEEE. The CDR3 DNA reads TGTGCCAGCAGCTTAGAACAGGGCGCCAGAGAGACCCAGTACTTC. Protein sequence: CASSLEQGARETQYF.

As DNA, the CDR3 is TGTGCCACCAGTGATCCGGGGGACTACGAGCAGTACTTC. Its translation is CATSDPGDYEQYF. The chain combines TRBV24-1 with TRBJ2-7, with a possible D match to TRBD2 (6 bases). The V end was cut by 3 bases, the J end by 3 bases, with 8 bases between. This CDR3 region has 13 residues. Germline V gene data show CDR1 as KGHDR and CDR2 as SFDVKD.

This chain uses TRBV19 with TRBJ2-1; 8 nucleotides agree with TRBD2. The CDR3 loop spans 17 amino acids. CDR1 is LNHDA, CDR2 SQIVND, per germline (reference sequence). The J segment lost 6 bases and the V segment lost 0 bases, leaving 10 bases of the junction unmatched. CDR3 amino acids: CASSIDVSGGTSNEQFF. The DNA for the CDR3 is TGTGCCAGTAGTATAGATGTGAGCGGGGGTACTTCCAATGAGCAGTTCTTC.

This chain joins TRBV2 and TRBJ1-5; tentative D call: TRBD1 (5 bases). The CDR3 loop spans 13 amino acids. V lost 6 bases and J lost 9, with 15 bases in between. Germline CDR1 SNHLY, CDR2 FYNNEI. CDR3: CASRGTFPRPQHF. The CDR3 DNA follows: TGTGCCAGCAGGGGGACTTTCCCAAGGCCCCAGCATTTT.

The CDR3 loop reads CASSTGKETQYF. DNA of the CDR3: TGTGCCAGCAGCACGGGGAAGGAGACCCAGTACTTC. The chain employs TRBV5-4 and TRBJ2-5; TRBD2 is a possible D gene (5 bases). The CDR3 has 12 residues. The germline CDR1 and CDR2 sequences are SGHNT and YYREEE (reference sequence). The V and J ends lost 4 bases and 5 bases respectively, with 9 bases between them.

The gene calls are TRBV7-3 and TRBJ2-3; no clear D gene. From germline, CDR1 is SGHTA and CDR2 FQGTGA. Between the trimmed V and J ends, which lost 5 bases and 4 bases, there was a span of 16 bases. The CDR3 is 15 residues long. In DNA, the CDR3 is TGTGCCAGCAGCACCGGGTCCTCGGCGGCAGATACGCAGTATTTT. This gives the protein CASSTGSSAADTQYF.

The V call is TRBV7-8, the J call TRBJ2-3; possibly TRBD2 for D (7 bases). The V gene's germline CDR1 is SGHVS and CDR2 FQNEAQ. The CDR3 consists of 16 residues. The ends were cut back, 6 bases at V and 0 bases at J, with 16 bases in the middle. CDR3 nucleotides: TGTGCCAGCAGTTGGAGAGGGGGGGGAAGCACAGATACGCAGTATTTT. Residues: CASSWRGGGSTDTQYF. Full variable domain (outside the CDR3, taken from reference TRBV7-8 and TRBJ2-3): GAGVSQSPRYKVAKRGQDVALRCDPISGHVSLFWYQQALGQGPEFLTYFQNEAQLDKSGLPSDRFFAERPEGSVSTLKIQRTQQEDSAVYLCASSWRGGGSTDTQYFGPGTRLTVL.

This chain uses TRBV30 with TRBJ1-4, with 7 bases fitting TRBD1. This CDR3 region has 14 residues. Germline V gives CDR1 GTSNPN, CDR2 SVGIG (reference sequence). Trimming took 3 bases from V and 3 from J; bases not matched to a gene: 4. DNA of the CDR3: TGTGCCTGGAGGGCAGGGGGGCCTAATGAAAAACTGTTTTTT. Protein: CAWRAGGPNEKLFF.

J is TRBJ2-5 and V is TRBV11-2, with 10 bases aligning to TRBD1. Germline values: CDR1 SGHAT, CDR2 FQNNGV. This CDR3 contains 17 residues. The ends lost 5 bases at V and 2 bases at J; junction bases unmatched: 11. Here the CDR3 DNA reads TGTGCCAGCAGCGCACGACAGGGGGCGCGGGTACAAGAGACCCAGTACTTC. It encodes CASSARQGARVQETQYF.

This chain joins TRBV27 and TRBJ1-2, with TRBD1 identical over 7 bases. Trimming at V came to 5 bases and at J to 1 base, leaving 4 bases not matched to a gene. Germline assignment: CDR1 MNHEY and CDR2 SMNVEV (reference sequence). The CDR3 runs to 14 residues. CDR3 in DNA: TGTGCCAGCAGTCCGGGACAGTTTAACTATGGCTACACCTTC. It encodes CASSPGQFNYGYTF.

This chain connects TRBV5-1 to TRBJ2-7, with D possibly being TRBD2 (7 bases). In germline, CDR1 is SGHRS, CDR2 YFSETQ. V lost 4 bases to trimming and J lost 2 bases, with 25 bases between them. CDR3 length equals 18 residues. CDR3 in amino acids: CASSRPSTGGTLAYEQYF. As DNA, the CDR3 is TGCGCCAGCAGCCGTCCTTCTACCGGGGGGACACTTGCCTACGAGCAGTACTTC.

This clone was detected only a few times. V gene TRBV28 combines with J gene TRBJ1-2; D might be TRBD1 (6 bases). Germline loops: CDR1 MDHEN, CDR2 SYDVKM. This CDR3 comprises 12 residues. Trimming took off 8 bases at V and 12 bases at J, with 19 bases between the two ends. CDR3 sequence reads: CASHWEGGHHTF. The CDR3 region has the DNA TGTGCCAGCCATTGGGAGGGGGGTCACCACACCTTC.

This sequence joins TRBV2 and TRBJ1-5; D is unclear. Germline V gives CDR1 SNHLY, CDR2 FYNNEI. V was trimmed by 5 bases and J by 4 bases, leaving 12 bases between them. CDR3 size: 14 residues. The CDR3 region is CASSSNLPNQPQHF. The DNA for the CDR3 is TGTGCCAGCAGTTCGAATCTACCTAATCAGCCCCAGCATTTT.

This sequence joins TRBV2 and TRBJ2-1; D might be TRBD2 (5 bases). The CDR3 has 13 amino acids. Deletions cut 9 bases from V and 1 base from J, with 10 bases between. Germline V gene data show CDR1 as SNHLY and CDR2 as FYNNEI. CDR3 DNA sequence: TGTGCCAGTACGGGGAGATCCTACAATGAGCAGTTCTTC. Amino acid sequence: CASTGRSYNEQFF.

The rearrangement joins TRBV3-1 (or the pseudogene TRBV3-2) to TRBJ2-1, with D perhaps matching TRBD1 (5 bases). The CDR3 is 15 residues long. Germline loops: CDR1 LGHDT, CDR2 YNNKEL (reference sequence). Trimming removed 1 base at V and 7 bases at J, with 14 bases between. This CDR3 reads CASSQVTGVRNEQFF. CDR3 nucleotide sequence: TGTGCCAGCAGCCAAGTCACAGGTGTCAGGAATGAGCAGTTCTTC.

The chain links TRBV6-4 to TRBJ2-2; a weak D match, TRBD1 (5 bases). This CDR3 comprises 16 residues. The V gene lost 5 bases and the J gene lost 6 bases, with 19 bases spanning the gap. Germline V gene sequence: CDR1 MRHNA, CDR2 SNTAGT. The CDR3 loop is CASSPRTQGTSGELFF. The CDR3 nucleotides are TGTGCCAGCAGTCCCAGGACCCAGGGCACCTCCGGGGAGCTGTTTTTT.

The chain joins TRBV7-2 to TRBJ2-1; 13 positions agree with TRBD2. Looked up from germline, CDR1 is SGHTA and CDR2 is FQGNSA. V shed 5 bases, J shed 6 bases, and the junction held 7 bases outside the gene matches. CDR3 length equals 16 residues. CDR3 protein: CASSARLAGGANEQFF. The CDR3 DNA is TGTGCCAGCAGCGCCAGACTAGCGGGGGGAGCCAATGAGCAGTTCTTC.

The chain uses TRBV11-3 and TRBJ2-2; perhaps TRBD2 as D (5 bases). The V and J ends lost 3 bases and 7 bases respectively, with 15 bases between them. This CDR3 has 15 residues. Germline V gene lookup returns CDR1 SGHNT and CDR2 YENEEA. DNA for the CDR3: TGTGCCAGCAGCTTCGACCCGGGGATAAACGGGGAGCTGTTTTTT. It encodes CASSFDPGINGELFF.

The CDR3 DNA follows: TGTGCCACCAGCAGAGGACCGGGACAGGGGAGGACTGAAGCTTTCTTT. Translated, it gives CATSRGPGQGRTEAFF. The V and J genes are TRBV15 and TRBJ1-1, with 10 bases fitting TRBD1. The germline gives CDR1 LNHNV, CDR2 YYDKDF (reference sequence). V trimming: 1 base; J trimming: 5 bases; junction bases outside the gene matches: 7. The CDR3 is 16 amino acids.

The chain carries TRBV28 and TRBJ2-4, with D hard to call. Germline V gene sequence: CDR1 MDHEN, CDR2 SYDVKM. V lost 6 bases to trimming and J lost 0 bases, with 6 bases between them. The CDR3 covers 13 residues. CDR3 amino acids: CASSVIAKNIQYF. DNA of the CDR3: TGTGCCAGCAGCGTAATAGCCAAAAACATTCAGTACTTC.

The chain joins TRBV9 to TRBJ1-1; 9 positions match TRBD1. This CDR3 comprises 16 residues. Germline assignment: CDR1 SGDLS and CDR2 YYNGEE. V shed 4 bases, J shed 1 base, and the junction held 8 bases outside the gene matches. For the CDR3, the DNA is TGTGCCAGCAGCTACCACCGGGACAGGGAGAACACTGAAGCTTTCTTT. As protein: CASSYHRDRENTEAFF.

The chain recombines TRBV9 with TRBJ2-3; 16 bases map to TRBD2. From germline, CDR1 is SGDLS and CDR2 YYNGEE. The J segment lost 3 bases and the V segment lost 6 bases, leaving 4 bases of the junction unmatched. The CDR3 covers 16 residues. CDR3 nucleotide sequence: TGTGCCAGCACCGGGACTAGCGGGGGGGGGACAGATACGCAGTATTTT. Protein sequence: CASTGTSGGGTDTQYF.

The gene calls are TRBV27 and TRBJ2-7; TRBD2 matches at 10 bases. The CDR3 consists of 15 residues. Germline V gives CDR1 MNHEY, CDR2 SMNVEV (reference sequence). J was trimmed by 2 bases and V by 6 bases; bases with no gene match: 7. The CDR3 loop reads CASRAGGPRTYEQYF. CDR3 in DNA: TGTGCCAGCAGAGCGGGGGGGCCGAGGACCTACGAGCAGTACTTC.

This rearrangement joins TRBV15 to TRBJ2-7; TRBD1 aligns across 9 bases. Germline CDR1 is LNHNV and CDR2 is YYDKDF (reference sequence). The CDR3 consists of 16 residues. V lost 5 bases, J lost 6 bases, and 14 bases stayed unmatched. CDR3 sequence: CATSVHPPGQGTEQYF. The CDR3 DNA sequence: TGTGCCACCAGCGTCCACCCGCCGGGACAGGGAACCGAGCAGTACTTC. Full variable domain (missing parts from reference TRBV15 and TRBJ2-7): DAMVIQNPRYQVTQFGKPVTLSCSQTLNHNVMYWYQQKSSQAPKLLFHYYDKDFNNEADTPDNFQSRRPNTSFCFLDIRSPGLGDTAMYLCATSVHPPGQGTEQYFGPGTRLTVT.

This clone has only a few counts. The rearrangement links TRBV7-8 to TRBJ1-2, with D perhaps matching TRBD1 (5 bases). Per germline, CDR1 SGHVS and CDR2 FQNEAQ. The CDR3 is 14 amino acids. V dropped 4 bases and J dropped 5 bases, with 14 bases sitting between them. The CDR3, as DNA: TGTGCCAGCAGCTCTGGGGGGTTTGGGTATGGCTACACCTTC. It yields the protein CASSSGGFGYGYTF.